This TCR beta chain was documented in a study of blood T cell repertoires in COVID-19. For the study at large: T cells, B-cell-depleted T cells, or PBMCs provided the cDNA or gDNA that served as material.

The CDR3 spans 14 residues. With 6 bases removed from V and 7 bases from J, the gap between germline ends came to 13 bases. Germline CDR1 reads LNHDA; CDR2 reads SQIVND (reference sequence). Assay used: immunoSEQ multiplex PCR; TCRdb lists only in-frame clones, some missing. The data show approximately 200,000 clones, nearly 90% seen once. The sample taken for sequencing was PBMCs or T cells enriched from blood (not recorded which). The sequence was obtained from a woman in her 40s with acute COVID-19. The chain has TRBV19 and TRBJ1-6; no clear D. For the CDR3, the DNA is TGTGCCAGTAGCCCCGACTCTTGGAATTCACCCCTCCACTTT. Protein: CASSPDSWNSPLHF.